The 2 T cell receptor beta chains in this list originate from one sample, sequenced in a study of T cell responses to AZD1222 COVID-19 vaccine. Clones were sequenced by immunoSEQ multiplex PCR, and TCRdb holds only the in-frame ones, with some missing. The sample has roughly 160,000 clones; 88% are singletons. The sequences come from peripheral blood, collected 28 days after the second AZD1222 dose. The source is an adult who received the AZD1222 COVID-19 vaccine.

This chain connects TRBV12-3 or TRBV12-4 to TRBJ2-1, with a possible D match to TRBD2 (6 bases). With 3 bases removed from V and 7 bases from J, the gap between germline ends came to 10 bases. The length of the CDR3 is 13 residues. CDR3 coding DNA: TGTGCCAGCAGTTTCGGGGAGGCGAATGAGCAGTTCTTC. The encoded protein is CASSFGEANEQFF.

This chain connects TRBV7-8 to TRBJ2-7; D gene unclear. Trimming removed 3 bases from V and 1 base from J, with 10 bases in between. This CDR3 comprises 14 residues. The germline V gene has CDR1 SGHVS and CDR2 FQNEAQ. CDR3 residues: CASSLGRTSYEQYF. The CDR3 DNA sequence: TGTGCCAGCAGCTTGGGCAGAACTTCCTACGAGCAGTACTTC. The entire variable domain, with the rest obtained from reference TRBV7-8 and TRBJ2-7, is as follows: GAGVSQSPRYKVAKRGQDVALRCDPISGHVSLFWYQQALGQGPEFLTYFQNEAQLDKSGLPSDRFFAERPEGSVSTLKIQRTQQEDSAVYLCASSLGRTSYEQYFGPGTRLTVT.